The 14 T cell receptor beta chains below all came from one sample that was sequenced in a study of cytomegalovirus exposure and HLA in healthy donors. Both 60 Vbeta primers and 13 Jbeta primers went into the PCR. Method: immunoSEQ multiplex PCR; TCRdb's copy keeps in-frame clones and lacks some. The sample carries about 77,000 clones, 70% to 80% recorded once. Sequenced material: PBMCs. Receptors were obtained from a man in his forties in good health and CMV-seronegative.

CDR3 amino acids: CASSQGASETQYF. The CDR3 coding sequence is TGTGCCAGCAGCCAGGGGGCTTCAGAGACCCAGTACTTC. V usage is TRBV7-3 and J usage is TRBJ2-5; 8 bases match TRBD1. V trimming: 5 bases; J trimming: 4 bases; junction bases outside the gene matches: 3. Germline V CDR1 and CDR2: SGHTA, FQGTGA. The CDR3 totals 13 residues.

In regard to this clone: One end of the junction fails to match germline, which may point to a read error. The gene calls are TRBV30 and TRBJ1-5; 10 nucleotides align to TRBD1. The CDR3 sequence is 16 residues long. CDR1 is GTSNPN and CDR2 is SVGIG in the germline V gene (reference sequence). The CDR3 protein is CARSTGQGVSNQPQHF. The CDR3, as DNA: TGTGCCCGGAGTACTGGACAGGGGGTGAGCAATCAGCCCCAGCATTTT.

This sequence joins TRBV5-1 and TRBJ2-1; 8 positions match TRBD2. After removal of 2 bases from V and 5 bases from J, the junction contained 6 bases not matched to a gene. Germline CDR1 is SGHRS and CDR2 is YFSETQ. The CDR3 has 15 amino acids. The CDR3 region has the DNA TGCGCCAGCAGCTTAGCGGGGGCCGACCACAATGAGCAGTTCTTC. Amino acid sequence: CASSLAGADHNEQFF.

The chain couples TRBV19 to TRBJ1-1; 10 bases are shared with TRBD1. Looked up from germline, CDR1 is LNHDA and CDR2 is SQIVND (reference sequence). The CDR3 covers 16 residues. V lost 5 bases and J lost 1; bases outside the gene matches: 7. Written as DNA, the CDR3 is TGTGCCAGTAGTCCGGGACAGGGGAGTTGGAACACTGAAGCTTTCTTT. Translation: CASSPGQGSWNTEAFF.

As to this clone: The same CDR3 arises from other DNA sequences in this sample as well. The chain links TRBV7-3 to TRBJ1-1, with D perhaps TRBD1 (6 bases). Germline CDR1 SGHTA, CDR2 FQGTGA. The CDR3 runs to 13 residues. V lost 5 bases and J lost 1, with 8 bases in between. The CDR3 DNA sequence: TGTGCCAGCAGCCTACAGGGGAACACTGAAGCTTTCTTT. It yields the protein CASSLQGNTEAFF.

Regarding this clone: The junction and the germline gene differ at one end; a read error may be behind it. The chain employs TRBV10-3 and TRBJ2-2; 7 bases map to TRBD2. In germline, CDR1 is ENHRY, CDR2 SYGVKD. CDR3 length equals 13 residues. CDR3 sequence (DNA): TGTGCCCTCAGCGGGACGAACACCGGGGAGCTGTTTTTT. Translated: CALSGTNTGELFF.

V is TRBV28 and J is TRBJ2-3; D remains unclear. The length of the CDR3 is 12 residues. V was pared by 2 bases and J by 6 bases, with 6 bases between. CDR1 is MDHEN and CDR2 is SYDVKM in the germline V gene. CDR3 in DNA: TGTGCCAGCAGTTTAGTGCGGGATACGCAGTATTTT. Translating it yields CASSLVRDTQYF.

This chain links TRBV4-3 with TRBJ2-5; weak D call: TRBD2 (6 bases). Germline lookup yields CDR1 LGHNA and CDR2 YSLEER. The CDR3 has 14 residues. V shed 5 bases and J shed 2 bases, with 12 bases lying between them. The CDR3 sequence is CASSYTSSQETQYF. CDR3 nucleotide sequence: TGCGCCAGCAGCTACACTAGCAGTCAAGAGACCCAGTACTTC.

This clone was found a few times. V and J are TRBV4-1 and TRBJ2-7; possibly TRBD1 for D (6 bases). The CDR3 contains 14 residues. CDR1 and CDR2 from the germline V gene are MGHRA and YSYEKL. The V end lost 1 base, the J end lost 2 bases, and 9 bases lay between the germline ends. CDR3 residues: CASSQGTEAYEQYF. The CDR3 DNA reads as TGCGCCAGCAGCCAAGGGACAGAAGCCTACGAGCAGTACTTC.

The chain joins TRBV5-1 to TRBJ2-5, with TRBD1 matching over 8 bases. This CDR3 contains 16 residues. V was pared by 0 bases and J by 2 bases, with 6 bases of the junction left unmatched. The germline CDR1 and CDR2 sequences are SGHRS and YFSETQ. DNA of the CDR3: TGCGCCAGCAGCTTGGAAGTCAGGGGGCAACAAGAGACCCAGTACTTC. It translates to CASSLEVRGQQETQYF.

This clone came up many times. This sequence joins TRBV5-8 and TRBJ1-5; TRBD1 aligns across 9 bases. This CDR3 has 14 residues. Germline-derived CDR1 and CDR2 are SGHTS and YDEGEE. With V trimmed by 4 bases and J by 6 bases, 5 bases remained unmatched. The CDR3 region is CASSRTGAFQPQHF. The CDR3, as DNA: TGTGCCAGCAGCCGGACAGGGGCTTTTCAGCCCCAGCATTTT.

CDR3 protein: CASSQGGSGVGYGYTF. CDR3 bases: TGCGCCAGCAGCCAAGGAGGGTCGGGGGTTGGCTATGGCTACACCTTC. V and J are TRBV4-3 and TRBJ1-2, with a possible D match to TRBD1 (5 bases). Germline V gene lookup returns CDR1 LGHNA and CDR2 YSLEER. Trimming removed 1 base at V and 4 bases at J, with 16 bases between. The CDR3 contains 16 residues.

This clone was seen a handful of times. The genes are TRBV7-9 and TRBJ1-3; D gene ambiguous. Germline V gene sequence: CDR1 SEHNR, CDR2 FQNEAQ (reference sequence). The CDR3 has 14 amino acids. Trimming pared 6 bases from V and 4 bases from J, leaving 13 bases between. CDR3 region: CASSPTGKGNTIYF. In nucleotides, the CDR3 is TGTGCCAGCAGTCCGACGGGGAAAGGAAACACCATATATTTT.

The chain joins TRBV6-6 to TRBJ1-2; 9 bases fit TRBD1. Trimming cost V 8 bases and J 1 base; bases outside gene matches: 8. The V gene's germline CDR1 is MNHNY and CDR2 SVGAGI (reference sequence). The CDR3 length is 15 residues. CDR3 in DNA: TGTGCCAGCGGAATCGGACAGGGGATTAACTATGGCTACACCTTC. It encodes CASGIGQGINYGYTF.